Listed below are T cell receptor beta chains from one sample, sequenced in a study of T-cell memory formation after mild COVID-19. TCRdb reprocessed the 5' RACE reads with MiXCR, giving one entry per CDR3 protein. This sample has tens of thousands of distinct CDR3 sequences, with under 25% found just once. The specimen sequenced was PBMCs or a T cell subset sorted from them (not recorded which). These receptors all come from an adult who had mild COVID-19 (a few samples of this study predate the infection). Cell type and time point are not known. Both conserved end residues are part of each CDR3. D genes are given only for firm matches. Expanded clones get a size class; other rows say once, few or many, or leave the size out.

v_call: TRBV4-2; clone_size: many; cdr3_length: 14; j_call: TRBJ2-5; d_call: .; cdr3_aa: CASSPGGSKETQYF; cdr3_nt: TGTGCCAGCAGTCCTGGGGGATCTAAAGAGACCCAGTACTTC
v_call: TRBV5-1; clone_size: .; cdr3_length: 16; j_call: TRBJ2-1; d_call: TRBD2; cdr3_aa: CASSIAGTSAGDEQFF; cdr3_nt: TGCGCCAGCAGCATAGCCGGGACTAGCGCAGGCGATGAGCAGTTCTTC
v_call: TRBV19; clone_size: .; cdr3_length: 17; j_call: TRBJ1-6; d_call: .; cdr3_aa: CASSTPGHYSYNSPLHF; cdr3_nt: TGTGCCAGTAGTACCCCAGGACATTACTCCTATAATTCACCCCTCCACTTT
v_call: TRBV9; clone_size: many; cdr3_length: 15; j_call: TRBJ2-7; d_call: .; cdr3_aa: CASSVGVQTSYEQYF; cdr3_nt: TGTGCCAGCAGCGTAGGGGTTCAAACCTCCTACGAGCAGTACTTC
v_call: TRBV4-1; clone_size: .; cdr3_length: 15; j_call: TRBJ1-2; d_call: .; cdr3_aa: CASSQDPGPNYGYTF; cdr3_nt: TGCGCCAGCAGCCAAGATCCGGGACCTAACTATGGCTACACCTTC
v_call: TRBV12-3/TRBV12-4; clone_size: many; cdr3_length: 13; j_call: TRBJ1-1; d_call: .; cdr3_aa: CASSLTRGTEAFF; cdr3_nt: TGTGCCAGCAGTTTGACAAGGGGCACTGAAGCTTTCTTT
v_call: TRBV2; clone_size: many; cdr3_length: 18; j_call: TRBJ2-2; d_call: TRBD1; cdr3_aa: CASSERKTGMANTGELFF; cdr3_nt: TGTGCCAGCAGTGAACGTAAGACAGGGATGGCGAACACCGGGGAGCTGTTTTTT
v_call: TRBV2; clone_size: many; cdr3_length: 12; j_call: TRBJ2-7; d_call: .; cdr3_aa: CASSVREYEQYF; cdr3_nt: TGTGCCAGCAGTGTACGGGAATACGAGCAGTACTTC
v_call: TRBV29-1; clone_size: few; cdr3_length: 16; j_call: TRBJ2-6; d_call: .; cdr3_aa: CSVERDTDSGANVLTF; cdr3_nt: TGCAGCGTTGAACGGGACACCGACTCTGGGGCCAACGTCCTGACTTTC
v_call: TRBV5-1; clone_size: medium-sized; cdr3_length: 14; j_call: TRBJ2-2; d_call: .; cdr3_aa: CASSSAANTGELFF; cdr3_nt: TGCGCCAGCAGCTCAGCGGCCAACACCGGGGAGCTGTTTTTT
v_call: TRBV24-1; clone_size: .; cdr3_length: 15; j_call: TRBJ2-7; d_call: TRBD2; cdr3_aa: CATSETSGSPYEQYF; cdr3_nt: TGTGCCACCAGTGAAACTAGCGGGTCCCCCTACGAGCAGTACTTC
v_call: TRBV5-1; clone_size: many; cdr3_length: 14; j_call: TRBJ2-1; d_call: .; cdr3_aa: CASSLGGADNEQFF; cdr3_nt: TGCGCCAGCAGCTTGGGAGGCGCAGACAATGAGCAGTTCTTC
v_call: TRBV27; clone_size: few; cdr3_length: 13; j_call: TRBJ2-1; d_call: .; cdr3_aa: CASSLNPAREQFF; cdr3_nt: TGTGCCAGCAGTTTAAACCCTGCCCGTGAGCAGTTCTTC
v_call: TRBV5-1; clone_size: many; cdr3_length: 14; j_call: TRBJ2-2; d_call: .; cdr3_aa: CASSPQGNTGELFF; cdr3_nt: TGCGCCAGCAGCCCTCAGGGGAACACCGGGGAGCTGTTTTTT
v_call: TRBV7-2; clone_size: many; cdr3_length: 14; j_call: TRBJ1-2; d_call: .; cdr3_aa: CASSLAPGTLGYTF; cdr3_nt: TGTGCCAGCAGCTTAGCTCCGGGGACTCTCGGCTACACCTTC